The 20 T cell receptor beta chains below were found in one sample sequenced in a study of T-cell reconstitution after alpha-beta-depleted transplantation in children. Unique molecular identifiers were incorporated when the TCRbeta library was constructed. A single record per CDR3 protein comes from TCRdb applying MiXCR to the PCR reads. The sample lists about 830,000 distinct CDR3 sequences; around 15% were seen once. The specimen was PBMCs, mostly from graft donor cells, collected 360 days after TCRalphabeta/CD19-depleted stem cell transplant. These receptors were collected from a male patient between 5 and 17 years old who had a stem cell transplant for acute lymphoblastic leukemia, so the T cells may come from the graft donor.

The chain uses TRBV29-1 and TRBJ2-1; 16 bases are shared with TRBD2. Trimming took 2 bases from V and 10 from J; bases not matched to a gene: 8. Looked up from germline, CDR1 is SQVTM and CDR2 is ANQGSEA. The CDR3 is made up of 16 amino acids. CDR3: CSVELGTSGRAGEQFF. The CDR3 nucleotides are TGCAGCGTTGAACTTGGGACTAGCGGGAGGGCCGGGGAGCAGTTCTTC.

This clonotype was seen ten or more times. The V and J genes are TRBV20-1 and TRBJ1-1; D gene unclear. Trimming shortened V by 3 bases and J by 14 bases, and 16 bases separated the two germline ends. The germline gives CDR1 DFQATT, CDR2 SNEGSKA (reference sequence). The CDR3 sequence is 11 residues long. This CDR3 is CSASPNLNMFF. The CDR3 nucleotides are TGCAGTGCTAGCCCAAACCTCAATATGTTCTTT.

The chain links TRBV7-9 to TRBJ1-3, with D possibly being TRBD1 (6 bases). In germline, CDR1 is SEHNR, CDR2 FQNEAQ (reference sequence). The CDR3 has 16 amino acids. Trimming removed 1 base from V and 4 bases from J, with 14 bases in between. The CDR3 loop is CASSLDLGAYGNTIYF. As DNA, the CDR3 is TGTGCCAGCAGCTTAGATCTGGGGGCTTACGGAAACACCATATATTTT.

The chain couples TRBV20-1 to TRBJ2-1; possible D gene TRBD2, 5 bases. Germline CDR1 is DFQATT and CDR2 is SNEGSKA (reference sequence). The CDR3 runs to 15 residues. V was clipped by 2 bases and J by 4 bases, with 15 bases between them. The CDR3 loop reads CSARPFRDRYNEQFF. The CDR3 DNA follows: TGCAGTGCTAGACCATTCCGGGATCGGTACAATGAGCAGTTCTTC.

This clonotype has ten or more counts. The gene calls are TRBV12-3 or TRBV12-4 and TRBJ2-6, with 7 nucleotides matching TRBD1. CDR3 length equals 15 residues. Trimming at V came to 5 bases and at J to 4 bases, leaving 5 bases not matched to a gene. In nucleotides, the CDR3 is TGTGCCAGCAGTGGACAGGTACCGGGGGCCAACGTCCTGACTTTC. Its translation: CASSGQVPGANVLTF.

The chain recombines TRBV12-3 or TRBV12-4 with TRBJ1-1, with TRBD1 as a possible D gene (5 bases). Trimming took off 3 bases at V and 11 bases at J, with 13 bases between the two ends. This CDR3 is built from 12 residues. CDR3 sequence reads: CASSFEWGGAFF. Here the CDR3 DNA reads TGTGCCAGCAGTTTTGAGTGGGGGGGGGCTTTCTTT.

CDR3 sequence reads: CASSLGHSGELFF. The CDR3 DNA is TGCGCCAGCAGCTTGGGACACTCCGGGGAGCTGTTTTTT. This sequence joins TRBV5-1 and TRBJ2-2; D is ambiguous. Germline assignment: CDR1 SGHRS and CDR2 YFSETQ. Trimming removed 0 bases from V and 6 bases from J, with 6 bases in between. The CDR3 sequence is 13 residues long.

The count of this clonotype is one. A single base separates this from a much larger clone, so it may be a read error. CDR3 in amino acids: CAGNLPLTGAEQYF. Written as DNA, the CDR3 is TGTGCCGGCAACCTTCCCCTGACAGGGGCCGAGCAGTACTTC. The J gene is TRBJ2-7, the V gene TRBV6-2 or TRBV6-3, with 8 bases that match TRBD1. From germline, CDR1 is MNHEY and CDR2 SVGEGT. V was pared by 11 bases and J by 6 bases, with 15 bases of the junction left unmatched. This CDR3 region has 14 residues.

V is TRBV20-1 and J is TRBJ2-4, with D uncertain. Germline V CDR1 and CDR2: DFQATT, SNEGSKA (reference sequence). Trimming stripped 6 bases from V and 7 bases from J, with 16 bases between. The CDR3 totals 13 residues. CDR3 region: CSASVSSVNIQYF. The CDR3 DNA follows: TGCAGTGCAAGCGTGTCCTCCGTGAACATTCAGTACTTC.

The chain employs TRBV7-7 and TRBJ2-2, with D possibly matching TRBD2 (6 bases). The V and J ends lost 5 bases and 3 bases respectively, with 13 bases between them. The CDR3 extends over 15 amino acids. CDR1 is SSHAT, CDR2 FNYEAQ, per germline (reference sequence). The CDR3 nucleotides are TGTGCCAGCAGCCCCGGGCGGGGCGACACCGGGGAGCTGTTTTTT. Protein product: CASSPGRGDTGELFF.

This clonotype was counted many times. The genes are TRBV3-1 and TRBJ2-1; D is possibly TRBD1 (5 bases). CDR1 is LGHDT and CDR2 is YNNKEL in the germline V gene (reference sequence). The CDR3 consists of 19 residues. Trimming removed 3 bases from V and 2 bases from J, with 23 bases in between. CDR3 sequence (DNA): TGTGCCAGCAGCCAGGACATGGTTGGTGAGACCCTTCCCTACAATGAGCAGTTCTTC. Protein product: CASSQDMVGETLPYNEQFF.

This rearrangement joins TRBV18 to TRBJ1-2; D ambiguous. The CDR3 has 14 residues. Germline-derived CDR1 and CDR2 are KGHSH and LQKENI. The ends were cut back, 3 bases at V and 3 bases at J, with 11 bases in the middle. CDR3 region: CASSPFDIYYGYTF. DNA of the CDR3: TGTGCCAGCTCACCCTTCGACATCTACTATGGCTACACCTTC. Complete variable domain (other parts from reference TRBV18 and TRBJ1-2): NAGVMQNPRHLVRRRGQEARLRCSPMKGHSHVYWYRQLPEEGLKFMVYLQKENIIDESGMPKERFSAEFPKEGPSILRIQQVVRGDSAAYFCASSPFDIYYGYTFGSGTRLTVV.

This clonotype came up a few times. This chain joins TRBV13 and TRBJ2-1, with TRBD2 matching 8 bases. Germline V lookup: CDR1 PRHDT, CDR2 FYEKMQ (reference sequence). The CDR3 is made up of 17 amino acids. Trimming cost V 4 bases and J 4 bases; bases outside gene matches: 12. The CDR3 nucleotides read TGTGCCAGCAGCTCCTCGGGTAGCGGGATAGTTTACAATGAGCAGTTCTTC. Translation gives CASSSSGSGIVYNEQFF.

This chain uses TRBV4-1 with TRBJ2-4, with 9 bases that match TRBD2. The CDR3 length is 22 residues. CDR1 is MGHRA and CDR2 is YSYEKL in the germline V gene. V lost 2 bases, J lost 0 bases, and 20 bases stayed unmatched. For the CDR3, the DNA is TGCGCCAGCAGCCAAAGGATATTAGCGGGAGAGGGTGGGGCTATAGCCAAAAACATTCAGTACTTC. Translated, it gives CASSQRILAGEGGAIAKNIQYF.

This clonotype was observed a handful of times. This chain uses TRBV5-1 with TRBJ2-5; 10 bases are shared with TRBD2. From germline, CDR1 is SGHRS and CDR2 YFSETQ. CDR3 length equals 15 residues. The V gene end was trimmed by 9 bases and the J gene end by 5 bases; junction bases not matched to a gene: 13. CDR3 sequence (DNA): TGCGCCACCGCCTTATCTAGCGGGAGAACGGAGACCCAGTACTTC. Its protein product is CATALSSGRTETQYF.

This clonotype was recorded a few times. The rearrangement links TRBV5-1 to TRBJ2-1; the match to TRBD2 covers 8 bases. The CDR3 sequence is 16 residues long. V lost 4 bases, J lost 3 bases, and 9 bases stayed unmatched. The germline CDR1 and CDR2 sequences are SGHRS and YFSETQ. The CDR3 region has the DNA TGCGCCAGCAGCCCCGGGGGGGGAGGCCTCTACAATGAGCAGTTCTTC. Its protein product is CASSPGGGGLYNEQFF.

V and J are TRBV12-3 or TRBV12-4 and TRBJ2-3; possible D gene TRBD2, 5 bases. The CDR3 contains 15 residues. Trimming stripped 1 base from V and 5 bases from J, with 13 bases between. This chain's CDR3 is CASSLGRVRGDTQYF. The CDR3 DNA reads TGTGCCAGCAGTTTAGGGCGGGTCCGCGGAGATACGCAGTATTTT.

This clonotype was seen more than once but under ten times. The J gene is TRBJ1-1, the V gene TRBV18; TRBD1 matches at 9 bases. The germline gives CDR1 KGHSH, CDR2 LQKENI. J was trimmed by 0 bases and V by 3 bases; bases with no gene match: 5. The CDR3 runs 16 residues. The CDR3 region is CASSPQGTGLNTEAFF. CDR3 nucleotides: TGTGCCAGCTCACCCCAGGGGACAGGGCTGAACACTGAAGCTTTCTTT.

A few counts support this clonotype. J is TRBJ2-3 and V is TRBV7-6; D call uncertain. Germline CDR1 is SGHVS and CDR2 is FNYEAQ. The length of the CDR3 is 12 residues. With 5 bases removed from V and 12 bases from J, the gap between germline ends came to 15 bases. The DNA of the CDR3 is TGTGCCAGCAGCCCGGACGGCCGATCCCAGTATTTT. It codes for CASSPDGRSQYF.

The sample holds a few counts of this clonotype. The rearrangement links TRBV29-1 to TRBJ1-5; perhaps TRBD1 as D (6 bases). The CDR3 loop spans 13 amino acids. The germline CDR1 and CDR2 sequences are SQVTM and ANQGSEA. V lost 6 bases, J lost 7 bases, and 16 bases lay in between. The CDR3 DNA sequence: TGCAGCGTGGGTCACAGGGTCGGACAGCCCCAGCATTTT. Translating gives CSVGHRVGQPQHF.